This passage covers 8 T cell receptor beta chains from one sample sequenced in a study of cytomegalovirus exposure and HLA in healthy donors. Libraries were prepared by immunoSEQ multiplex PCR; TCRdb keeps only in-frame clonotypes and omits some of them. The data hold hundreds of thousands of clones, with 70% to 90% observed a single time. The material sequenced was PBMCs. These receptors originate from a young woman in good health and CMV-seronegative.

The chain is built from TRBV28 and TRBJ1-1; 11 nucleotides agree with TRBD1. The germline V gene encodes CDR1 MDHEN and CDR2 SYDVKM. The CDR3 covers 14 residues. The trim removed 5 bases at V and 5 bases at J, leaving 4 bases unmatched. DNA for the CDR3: TGTGCCAGCAGTATGGGACAGGGGGTAACTGAAGCTTTCTTT. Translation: CASSMGQGVTEAFF.

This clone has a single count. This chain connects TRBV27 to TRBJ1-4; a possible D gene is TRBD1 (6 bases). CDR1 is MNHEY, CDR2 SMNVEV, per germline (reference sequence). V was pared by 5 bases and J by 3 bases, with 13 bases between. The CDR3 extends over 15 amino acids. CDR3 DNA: TGTGCCAGCAGTCCCGCCGACAGGCCTAATGAAAAACTGTTTTTT. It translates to CASSPADRPNEKLFF.

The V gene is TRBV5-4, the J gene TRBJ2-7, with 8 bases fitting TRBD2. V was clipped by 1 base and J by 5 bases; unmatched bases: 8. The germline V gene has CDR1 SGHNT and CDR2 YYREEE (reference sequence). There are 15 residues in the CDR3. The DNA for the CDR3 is TGTGCCAGCAGCTTGAAGCGGGAGAGAGGGGACGAGCAGTACTTC. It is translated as CASSLKRERGDEQYF.

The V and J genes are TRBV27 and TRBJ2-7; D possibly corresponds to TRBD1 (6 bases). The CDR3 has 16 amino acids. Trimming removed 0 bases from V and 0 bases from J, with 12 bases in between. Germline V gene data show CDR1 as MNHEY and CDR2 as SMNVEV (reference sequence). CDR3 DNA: TGTGCCAGCAGTTTATCCACGACAGGAACCTCCTACGAGCAGTACTTC. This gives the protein CASSLSTTGTSYEQYF.

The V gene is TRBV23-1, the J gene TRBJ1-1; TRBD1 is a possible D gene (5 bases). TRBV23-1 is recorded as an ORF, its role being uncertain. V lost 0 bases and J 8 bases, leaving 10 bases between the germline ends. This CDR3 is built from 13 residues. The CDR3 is CASSQSGQGEAFF. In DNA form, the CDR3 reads TGCGCCAGCAGTCAATCTGGGCAGGGAGAAGCTTTCTTT.

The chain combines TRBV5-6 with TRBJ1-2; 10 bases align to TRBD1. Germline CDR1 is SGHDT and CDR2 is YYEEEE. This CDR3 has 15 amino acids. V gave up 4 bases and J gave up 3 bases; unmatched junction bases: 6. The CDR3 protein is CASSTAGTGDYGYTF. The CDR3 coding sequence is TGTGCCAGCAGCACAGCCGGGACAGGGGACTATGGCTACACCTTC.

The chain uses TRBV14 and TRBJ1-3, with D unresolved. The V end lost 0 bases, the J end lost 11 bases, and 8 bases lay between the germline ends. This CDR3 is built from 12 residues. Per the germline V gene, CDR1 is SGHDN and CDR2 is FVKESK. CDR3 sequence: CASSQDVGAIYF. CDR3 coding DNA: TGTGCCAGCAGCCAAGACGTTGGAGCCATATATTTT.

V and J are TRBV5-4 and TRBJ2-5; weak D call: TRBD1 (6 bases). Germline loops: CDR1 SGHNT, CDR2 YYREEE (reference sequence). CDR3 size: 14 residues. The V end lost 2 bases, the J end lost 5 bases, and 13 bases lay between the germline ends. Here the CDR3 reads CASSFPGVWETQYF. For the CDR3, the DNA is TGTGCCAGCAGCTTCCCAGGGGTTTGGGAGACCCAGTACTTC.